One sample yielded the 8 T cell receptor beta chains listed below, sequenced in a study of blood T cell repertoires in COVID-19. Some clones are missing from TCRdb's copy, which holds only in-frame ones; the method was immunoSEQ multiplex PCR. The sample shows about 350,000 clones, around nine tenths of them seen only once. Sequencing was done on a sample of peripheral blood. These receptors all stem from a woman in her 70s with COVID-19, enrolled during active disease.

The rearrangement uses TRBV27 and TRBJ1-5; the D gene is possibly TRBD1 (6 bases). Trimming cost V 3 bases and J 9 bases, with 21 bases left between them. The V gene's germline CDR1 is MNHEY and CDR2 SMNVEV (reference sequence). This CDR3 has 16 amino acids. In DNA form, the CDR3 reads TGTGCCAGCAGTTTCGCGACAGGTTATCTTCTAGGGCCCCAGCATTTT. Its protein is CASSFATGYLLGPQHF.

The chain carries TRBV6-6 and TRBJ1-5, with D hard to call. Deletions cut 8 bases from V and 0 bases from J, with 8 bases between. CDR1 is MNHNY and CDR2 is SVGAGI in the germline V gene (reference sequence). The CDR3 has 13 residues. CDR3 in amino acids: CASCRGSNQPQHF. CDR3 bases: TGTGCCAGCTGCCGGGGTAGCAATCAGCCCCAGCATTTT.

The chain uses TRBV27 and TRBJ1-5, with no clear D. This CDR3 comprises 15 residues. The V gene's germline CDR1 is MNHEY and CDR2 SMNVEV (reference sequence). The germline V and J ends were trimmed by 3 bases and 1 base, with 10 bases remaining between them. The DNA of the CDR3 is TGTGCCAGCAGTTTGCGGCAGTACAGCAATCAGCCCCAGCATTTT. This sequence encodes CASSLRQYSNQPQHF.

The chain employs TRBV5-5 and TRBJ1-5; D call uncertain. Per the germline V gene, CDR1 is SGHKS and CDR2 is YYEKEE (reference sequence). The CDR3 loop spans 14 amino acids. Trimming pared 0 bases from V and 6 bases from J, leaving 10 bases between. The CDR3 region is CASSLGPTGQPQHF. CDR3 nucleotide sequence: TGTGCCAGCAGCTTGGGACCCACGGGTCAGCCCCAGCATTTT.

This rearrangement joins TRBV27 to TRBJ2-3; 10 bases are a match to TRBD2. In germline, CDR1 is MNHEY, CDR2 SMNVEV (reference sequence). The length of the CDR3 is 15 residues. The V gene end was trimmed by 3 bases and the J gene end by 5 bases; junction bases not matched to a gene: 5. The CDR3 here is CASSFSGGAGDTQYF. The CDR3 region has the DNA TGTGCCAGCAGTTTCAGCGGGGGGGCGGGAGATACGCAGTATTTT.

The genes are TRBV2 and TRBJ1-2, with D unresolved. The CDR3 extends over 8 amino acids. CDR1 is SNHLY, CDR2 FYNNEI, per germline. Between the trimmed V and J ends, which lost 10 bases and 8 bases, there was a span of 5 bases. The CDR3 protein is CATRGYTF. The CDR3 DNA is TGTGCCACGCGGGGCTACACCTTC.

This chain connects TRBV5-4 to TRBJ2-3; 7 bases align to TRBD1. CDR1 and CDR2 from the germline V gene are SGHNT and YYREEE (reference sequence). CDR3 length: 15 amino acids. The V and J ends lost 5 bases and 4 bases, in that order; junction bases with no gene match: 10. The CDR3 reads CASSLGGQWPDTQYF. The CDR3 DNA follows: TGTGCCAGCAGTCTTGGGGGACAGTGGCCAGATACGCAGTATTTT.

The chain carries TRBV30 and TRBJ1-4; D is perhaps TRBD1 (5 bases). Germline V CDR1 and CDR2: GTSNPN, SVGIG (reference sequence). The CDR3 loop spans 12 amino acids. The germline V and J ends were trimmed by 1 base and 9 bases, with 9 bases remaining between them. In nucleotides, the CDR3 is TGTGCCTGGAGTGAAGGGGTGAAAAAACTGTTTTTT. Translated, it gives CAWSEGVKKLFF.